Listed here are 20 T cell receptor beta chains from one sample, sequenced in a study of T cell repertoires in ileal Crohn's disease. Only in-frame clones appear in the TCRdb table, and some are missing; sequencing was by immunoSEQ multiplex PCR. The sample holds roughly 7,000 clones, 80% to 95% seen once. Sequenced sample: ileal tissue. These TCRs come from an adult with Crohn's disease.

The chain links TRBV5-4 to TRBJ2-1, with TRBD2 identical over 11 bases. V trimming: 2 bases; J trimming: 0 bases; junction bases outside the gene matches: 7. The CDR3 sequence is 18 residues long. CDR1 is SGHNT and CDR2 is YYREEE in the germline V gene (reference sequence). CDR3 sequence: CASSFSTSGASSYNEQFF. In DNA form, the CDR3 reads TGTGCCAGCAGCTTCTCGACTAGCGGGGCGAGCTCCTACAATGAGCAGTTCTTC.

The chain couples TRBV14 to TRBJ2-7; 7 nucleotides match TRBD1. This CDR3 spans 13 amino acids. The germline V gene has CDR1 SGHDN and CDR2 FVKESK. J lost 6 bases, V lost 5 bases, and 7 bases had no gene match. The CDR3 sequence: CASSEYYRGEQYF. CDR3 sequence (DNA): TGTGCCAGCAGCGAATATTACAGGGGCGAGCAGTACTTC.

The chain is built from TRBV7-9 and TRBJ1-1; 7 bases are shared with TRBD1. V was clipped by 4 bases and J by 11 bases; unmatched bases: 4. In germline, CDR1 is SEHNR, CDR2 FQNEAQ (reference sequence). The length of the CDR3 is 11 residues. The chain's CDR3 is CASSYGTDAFF. CDR3 coding DNA: TGTGCCAGCAGCTACGGGACAGACGCTTTCTTT.

A note on this clone: Within the sample, other DNA sequences also encode this same CDR3. The gene calls are TRBV7-9 and TRBJ2-3; D remains ambiguous. CDR3 length equals 11 residues. The germline V and J ends were trimmed by 9 bases and 1 base, with 5 bases remaining between them. The germline CDR1 and CDR2 sequences are SEHNR and FQNEAQ (reference sequence). The CDR3 nucleotides read TGTGCCAGTGGGCGCACAGATACGCAGTATTTT. It codes for CASGRTDTQYF.

V is TRBV5-1 and J is TRBJ1-1, with 9 bases fitting TRBD1. This CDR3 is built from 16 residues. Per germline, CDR1 SGHRS and CDR2 YFSETQ. Losses at the gene ends were 2 bases for V and 1 base for J; bases not matched to a gene: 6. Written as DNA, the CDR3 is TGCGCCAGCAGCTTTACGCCGGGACAGGGGAACACTGAAGCTTTCTTT. Its protein product is CASSFTPGQGNTEAFF.

The rearrangement uses TRBV11-2 and TRBJ2-7; the match to TRBD2 covers 13 bases. Trimming removed 3 bases from V and 3 bases from J; junction bases left unmatched: 2. Germline V gene lookup returns CDR1 SGHAT and CDR2 FQNNGV. The CDR3 covers 15 residues. The chain's CDR3 is CASSLRLAGGYEQYF. The CDR3 DNA reads as TGTGCCAGCAGCTTGAGACTAGCGGGGGGCTACGAGCAGTACTTC.

This chain connects TRBV10-2 to TRBJ2-7; the match to TRBD1 covers 7 bases. V was clipped by 6 bases and J by 6 bases; unmatched bases: 8. This CDR3 comprises 13 residues. The germline CDR1 and CDR2 sequences are WSHSY and SAAADI. CDR3 protein: CASRVQGSGEQYF. The CDR3, as DNA: TGCGCCAGCAGGGTACAGGGGTCAGGCGAGCAGTACTTC.

V is TRBV10-3 and J is TRBJ1-1, with D unresolved. From germline, CDR1 is ENHRY and CDR2 SYGVKD. V was shortened by 2 bases and J by 1 base, with 5 bases between the two germline ends. The CDR3 runs 13 residues. The CDR3 bases are TGTGCCATCAGTGAGACATCGAACACTGAAGCTTTCTTT. Protein sequence: CAISETSNTEAFF.

This sequence joins TRBV2 and TRBJ2-7, with D perhaps matching TRBD2 (5 bases). Trimming took 6 bases from V and 0 from J, leaving 12 bases between them. The CDR3 is 14 residues long. Germline V CDR1 and CDR2: SNHLY, FYNNEI. Here the CDR3 reads CASSGQRFSYEQYF. CDR3 bases: TGTGCCAGCAGCGGTCAGCGGTTCTCCTACGAGCAGTACTTC.

This sequence joins TRBV5-1 and TRBJ2-5, with 7 bases identical to TRBD2. Trimming cost V 4 bases and J 6 bases; bases outside gene matches: 15. In germline, CDR1 is SGHRS, CDR2 YFSETQ. The CDR3 is 16 residues long. CDR3 sequence (DNA): TGCGCCAGCAGCCCCGAAGGTGGGGGGGGGAAGAAGACCCAGTACTTC. Protein sequence: CASSPEGGGGKKTQYF.

The V gene is TRBV5-1, the J gene TRBJ2-7; D is possibly TRBD2 (5 bases). CDR1 is SGHRS, CDR2 YFSETQ, per germline. The CDR3 has 14 residues. V gave up 4 bases and J gave up 6 bases, with 17 bases separating them. The CDR3: CASSPRTDEGEQYF. CDR3 nucleotides: TGCGCCAGCAGCCCGCGGACGGACGAGGGCGAGCAGTACTTC. The entire variable domain, with the rest obtained from reference TRBV5-1 and TRBJ2-7, is as follows: KAGVTQTPRYLIKTRGQQVTLSCSPISGHRSVSWYQQTPGQGLQFLFEYFSETQRNKGNFPGRFSGRQFSNSRSEMNVSTLELGDSALYLCASSPRTDEGEQYFGPGTRLTVT.

This clone has just one count. The chain uses TRBV19 and TRBJ1-1; TRBD1 aligns across 9 bases. The CDR3 contains 13 residues. J was trimmed by 5 bases and V by 5 bases; bases with no gene match: 3. Per the germline V gene, CDR1 is LNHDA and CDR2 is SQIVND (reference sequence). In DNA form, the CDR3 reads TGTGCCAGTAGTCCGGGACAGGGTACTGAAGCTTTCTTT. Translated, it gives CASSPGQGTEAFF.

The chain has TRBV2 and TRBJ2-3; 14 nucleotides match TRBD2. There are 17 residues in the CDR3. Germline V CDR1 and CDR2: SNHLY, FYNNEI. Trimming took 4 bases from V and 5 from J; bases not matched to a gene: 8. CDR3 loop: CASSVGLAGVVVDTQYF. The CDR3 nucleotides read TGTGCCAGCAGTGTGGGACTAGCGGGAGTTGTGGTAGATACGCAGTATTTT.

In DNA, the CDR3 is TGTGCCACCAGCAGAGGGGCAGGAACTAACTATGGCTACACCTTC. It encodes CATSRGAGTNYGYTF. The chain couples TRBV15 to TRBJ1-2; D unresolved. The CDR3 runs 15 residues. In germline, CDR1 is LNHNV, CDR2 YYDKDF (reference sequence). V was trimmed by 1 base and J by 0 bases, leaving 9 bases between them.

This chain connects TRBV10-3 to TRBJ2-1; 7 nucleotides line up with TRBD1. Trimming cost V 3 bases and J 3 bases; bases outside gene matches: 5. Germline CDR1 and CDR2: ENHRY and SYGVKD. There are 15 residues in the CDR3. Here the CDR3 DNA reads TGTGCCATCAGTGACAGGGGGTTCGGCTACAATGAGCAGTTCTTC. Protein: CAISDRGFGYNEQFF.

CDR3 loop: CASSRQGAGYTF. The CDR3 DNA reads as TGTGCCAGCAGCAGACAGGGGGCTGGCTACACCTTC. The genes are TRBV28 and TRBJ1-2, with TRBD1 identical over 10 bases. The CDR3 extends over 12 amino acids. Germline V gives CDR1 MDHEN, CDR2 SYDVKM. With V trimmed by 6 bases and J by 7 bases, 2 bases remained unmatched.

This chain uses TRBV7-8 with TRBJ2-7, with D unresolved. The ends were cut back, 5 bases at V and 1 base at J, with 3 bases in the middle. Germline CDR1 and CDR2: SGHVS and FQNEAQ. This CDR3 has 11 amino acids. CDR3 region: CASSHSYEQYF. As DNA, the CDR3 is TGTGCCAGCAGCCATTCCTACGAGCAGTACTTC.

The DNA of the CDR3 is TGTGCCAGCACCCTTAGGAACAGGGGGCGTTACGGTGAAAAACTGTTTTTT. Translated: CASTLRNRGRYGEKLFF. The chain recombines TRBV9 with TRBJ1-4; 9 bases line up with TRBD1. V was pared by 6 bases and J by 7 bases, with 16 bases of the junction left unmatched. CDR3 size: 17 residues. Germline V gene sequence: CDR1 SGDLS, CDR2 YYNGEE.

The chain is built from TRBV27 and TRBJ2-7, with D tentatively TRBD1 (5 bases). The length of the CDR3 is 12 residues. Germline CDR1 MNHEY, CDR2 SMNVEV (reference sequence). V was clipped by 2 bases and J by 5 bases, with 7 bases between them. DNA for the CDR3: TGTGCCAGCAGTTTAAGGGGCAACGAGCAGTACTTC. Translation gives CASSLRGNEQYF.

The J gene is TRBJ2-1, the V gene TRBV30, with 8 nucleotides matching TRBD2. Germline CDR1 and CDR2: GTSNPN and SVGIG (reference sequence). The V segment lost 2 bases and the J segment 0 bases; nucleotides outside the gene matches: 0. The CDR3 is 14 amino acids. The DNA of the CDR3 is TGTGCCTGGAGTAGCGGGAGCTCCTACAATGAGCAGTTCTTC. The encoded protein is CAWSSGSSYNEQFF.